These 28 T cell receptor beta chains share one sample of origin, sequenced in a study of T cell responses to AZD1222 COVID-19 vaccine. Measured with immunoSEQ multiplex PCR; TCRdb has only the in-frame clones, and not every one. The repertoire holds some 160,000 clones, with around 94% as singletons. This specimen was peripheral blood, taken on day 0 of AZD1222 vaccination. All receptors derive from an adult in good health.

This clone was seen a single time. This chain links TRBV10-3 with TRBJ1-2, with D hard to call. V was pared by 3 bases and J by 3 bases, with 11 bases between. This CDR3 has 14 residues. The germline gives CDR1 ENHRY, CDR2 SYGVKD. In DNA, the CDR3 is TGTGCCATCAGTGATGGACTCTCGGACTATGGCTACACCTTC. Its translation: CAISDGLSDYGYTF.

The rearrangement joins TRBV7-9 to TRBJ1-1, with TRBD1 matching over 7 bases. Unmatched junction bases numbered 9, after V lost 10 bases and J lost 1 base. The CDR3 sequence is 14 residues long. CDR1 and CDR2 (germline): SEHNR, FQNEAQ (reference sequence). The CDR3 spells CATELGQTNTEAFF. As DNA, the CDR3 is TGTGCCACCGAATTGGGACAGACGAACACTGAAGCTTTCTTT.

The gene calls are TRBV4-1 and TRBJ2-2; D uncertain. This CDR3 has 15 residues. V gave up 2 bases and J gave up 2 bases, with 9 bases separating them. CDR1 and CDR2 from the germline V gene are MGHRA and YSYEKL. The CDR3 is CASSQPTVNTGELFF. CDR3 nucleotide sequence: TGCGCCAGCAGCCAACCCACGGTAAACACCGGGGAGCTGTTTTTT.

This sequence joins TRBV7-6 and TRBJ2-5; 8 positions match TRBD1. With V trimmed by 8 bases and J by 3 bases, 5 bases remained unmatched. The CDR3 covers 13 residues. The germline gives CDR1 SGHVS, CDR2 FNYEAQ. The CDR3 DNA follows: TGTGCCAGCGGGGGACAGGTTGAAGAGACCCAGTACTTC. It specifies CASGGQVEETQYF.

V is TRBV19 and J is TRBJ1-1; 10 bases line up with TRBD1. CDR1 LNHDA and CDR2 SQIVND come from the germline V gene (reference sequence). The CDR3 totals 14 residues. Germline trimming cut 3 bases from V and 7 bases from J; bases unmatched to any gene: 5. The CDR3 spells CASSIDRGLGEAFF. In nucleotides, the CDR3 is TGTGCCAGTAGTATCGACAGGGGGCTGGGTGAAGCTTTCTTT.

Points on this clone: The same CDR3 is also encoded by other DNA sequences in this sample. The J gene is TRBJ1-4, the V gene TRBV5-1, with 8 bases matching TRBD1. Germline V gene lookup returns CDR1 SGHRS and CDR2 YFSETQ. Trimming at V came to 3 bases and at J to 7 bases, leaving 5 bases not matched to a gene. The CDR3 contains 14 residues. CDR3 DNA: TGCGCCAGCAGCTCAGGACAGGGTGGTGAAAAACTGTTTTTT. As protein: CASSSGQGGEKLFF.

The genes are TRBV30 and TRBJ2-1; D ambiguous. The CDR3 totals 13 residues. Germline CDR1 GTSNPN, CDR2 SVGIG (reference sequence). Trimming shortened V by 7 bases and J by 3 bases, and 13 bases separated the two germline ends. As DNA, the CDR3 is TGTGCCTTAACCGGGTCCCACTACAATGAGCAGTTCTTC. Protein sequence: CALTGSHYNEQFF.

The gene calls are TRBV5-4 and TRBJ2-2; TRBD1 matches 9 bases. The CDR3 spans 15 residues. CDR1 and CDR2 from the germline V gene are SGHNT and YYREEE (reference sequence). V gave up 5 bases and J gave up 3 bases; unmatched junction bases: 5. Written as DNA, the CDR3 is TGTGCCAGCAGGGGACAGGGCGAGGACACCGGGGAGCTGTTTTTT. Amino acid sequence: CASRGQGEDTGELFF.

The V call is TRBV19, the J call TRBJ2-7, with D perhaps TRBD2 (5 bases). From germline, CDR1 is LNHDA and CDR2 SQIVND (reference sequence). The CDR3 contains 13 residues. V lost 3 bases and J lost 0, with 6 bases in between. The CDR3 loop is CASSMRDSYEQYF. CDR3 coding DNA: TGTGCCAGTAGTATGAGGGACTCCTACGAGCAGTACTTC.

This sequence joins TRBV7-9 and TRBJ1-1, with a weak D call TRBD1 (6 bases). The CDR3 contains 12 residues. CDR1 and CDR2 (germline): SEHNR, FQNEAQ (reference sequence). V was shortened by 3 bases and J by 8 bases, with 10 bases between the two germline ends. DNA for the CDR3: TGTGCCAGCAGCTTTACAGGGACCGAAGCTTTCTTT. It encodes CASSFTGTEAFF.

The chain is built from TRBV9 and TRBJ1-1; TRBD1 agrees at 8 bases. The V gene's germline CDR1 is SGDLS and CDR2 YYNGEE. The CDR3 covers 12 residues. The ends lost 4 bases at V and 10 bases at J; junction bases unmatched: 6. CDR3 region: CASSPGQGLAFF. The CDR3, as DNA: TGTGCCAGCAGCCCCGGACAGGGATTAGCTTTCTTT. Based on the CDR3 plus reference TRBV9 and TRBJ1-1, the full variable domain is DSGVTQTPKHLITATGQRVTLRCSPRSGDLSVYWYQQSLDQGLQFLIQYYNGEERAKGNILERFSAQQFPDLHSELNLSSLELGDSALYFCASSPGQGLAFFGQGTRLTVV.

The rearrangement uses TRBV27 and TRBJ1-2; tentatively, D is TRBD1 (6 bases). The CDR3 runs to 14 residues. Germline-derived CDR1 and CDR2 are MNHEY and SMNVEV (reference sequence). V was shortened by 6 bases and J by 2 bases, with 13 bases between the two germline ends. The CDR3: CASSPGTYNYGYTF. The CDR3, as DNA: TGTGCCAGCAGCCCTGGGACATACAACTATGGCTACACCTTC.

This clone came up once. The chain couples TRBV6-5 to TRBJ1-4, with a possible D match to TRBD1 (5 bases). The CDR3 is 12 residues long. Germline CDR1 is MNHEY and CDR2 is SVGAGI. The germline V and J ends were trimmed by 8 bases and 6 bases, with 10 bases remaining between them. The CDR3 bases are TGTGCCAGCCTCGGGGGAGATGAAAAACTGTTTTTT. Translated, it gives CASLGGDEKLFF.

The rearrangement uses TRBV7-2 and TRBJ2-3; perhaps TRBD2 as D (5 bases). CDR1 and CDR2 (germline): SGHTA, FQGNSA. The CDR3 contains 15 residues. V shed 4 bases and J shed 5 bases, with 16 bases lying between them. Here the CDR3 reads CASSSRRSGLDTQYF. Here the CDR3 DNA reads TGTGCCAGCAGCTCCCGGAGGTCGGGCTTAGATACGCAGTATTTT.

The V and J genes are TRBV30 and TRBJ2-5, with a possible D match to TRBD2 (6 bases). Between the trimmed V and J ends, which lost 0 bases and 5 bases, there was a span of 10 bases. This CDR3 has 13 residues. In germline, CDR1 is GTSNPN, CDR2 SVGIG (reference sequence). Written as DNA, the CDR3 is TGTGCCTGGAGTGTACGGGGGTCGGAGACCCAGTACTTC. Its protein product is CAWSVRGSETQYF.

The chain joins TRBV3-1 (or the pseudogene TRBV3-2) to TRBJ1-2, with 7 nucleotides matching TRBD1. Germline loops: CDR1 LGHDT, CDR2 YNNKEL (reference sequence). The CDR3 length is 12 residues. Trimming at V came to 1 base and at J to 10 bases, leaving 3 bases not matched to a gene. CDR3 nucleotides: TGTGCCAGCAGCCAAGCTGACAGGGCCTACACCTTC. Protein sequence: CASSQADRAYTF.

The rearrangement joins TRBV27 to TRBJ1-1; unclear D gene. The CDR3 runs to 14 residues. The ends were cut back, 3 bases at V and 7 bases at J, with 15 bases in the middle. CDR1 and CDR2 (germline): MNHEY, SMNVEV (reference sequence). CDR3 bases: TGTGCCAGCAGTTTTTGGCCAAACAGCGGTGAAGCTTTCTTT. Protein product: CASSFWPNSGEAFF.

This chain links TRBV27 with TRBJ1-1; D ambiguous. CDR1 and CDR2 (germline): MNHEY, SMNVEV (reference sequence). The CDR3 runs to 15 residues. The V end lost 3 bases, the J end lost 0 bases, and 11 bases lay between the germline ends. The CDR3 DNA sequence: TGTGCCAGCAGTTTGGACCCTTCGATGAACACTGAAGCTTTCTTT. It codes for CASSLDPSMNTEAFF.

The chain has TRBV21-1 and TRBJ2-7; the table's D call, TRBD1, was not checked against the DNA. TRBV21-1 is classified as a pseudogene. The length of the CDR3 is 15 residues. CDR3 in DNA: TGTGCCAGCAGTCCTGTCGGGACAGGGGGGTCCGAGCAGTACTTC. This gives the protein CASSPVGTGGSEQYF.

The CDR3 sequence: CASSHEVQDTQYF. The CDR3 DNA reads TGTGCCAGCAGTCACGAGGTTCAAGATACGCAGTATTTT. The chain recombines TRBV6-6 with TRBJ2-3; D is unresolved. Trimming removed 5 bases from V and 5 bases from J, with 11 bases in between. From germline, CDR1 is MNHNY and CDR2 SVGAGI (reference sequence). The CDR3 runs 13 residues.

This chain joins TRBV11-3 and TRBJ2-1, with D perhaps given as TRBD1 or TRBD2 (6 bases each). The CDR3 has 16 amino acids. V was clipped by 4 bases and J by 2 bases, with 15 bases between them. The germline CDR1 and CDR2 sequences are SGHNT and YENEEA. The CDR3 sequence: CASSSLSGGPYNEQFF. The CDR3 nucleotides read TGTGCCAGCAGCTCCCTTTCCGGGGGCCCCTACAATGAGCAGTTCTTC.

The V and J genes are TRBV5-1 and TRBJ2-1; perhaps D is TRBD1 or TRBD2 (5 bases each). CDR3 length equals 16 residues. V shed 4 bases and J shed 0 bases, with 14 bases lying between them. The germline CDR1 and CDR2 sequences are SGHRS and YFSETQ. The CDR3 spells CASSNTWGSSYNEQFF. The CDR3, as DNA: TGCGCCAGCAGCAACACGTGGGGGAGCTCCTACAATGAGCAGTTCTTC.

The chain recombines TRBV30 with TRBJ1-1; TRBD1 matches at 7 bases. V was clipped by 7 bases and J by 4 bases; unmatched bases: 9. Germline assignment: CDR1 GTSNPN and CDR2 SVGIG (reference sequence). CDR3 length: 13 amino acids. This CDR3 reads CAYRGRILTEAFF. The CDR3 bases are TGTGCCTACAGGGGCCGTATACTCACTGAAGCTTTCTTT.

This clone appeared once. This chain uses TRBV10-3 with TRBJ2-5; TRBD1 might be the D (6 bases). CDR3 length equals 16 residues. With 0 bases removed from V and 5 bases from J, the gap between germline ends came to 16 bases. Looked up from germline, CDR1 is ENHRY and CDR2 is SYGVKD. This CDR3 reads CAISESGTSGTETQYF. CDR3 DNA: TGTGCCATCAGTGAGTCAGGGACATCGGGGACGGAGACCCAGTACTTC.

The chain combines TRBV29-1 with TRBJ1-2, with 9 bases aligning to TRBD1. Germline loops: CDR1 SQVTM, CDR2 ANQGSEA. This CDR3 is 13 amino acids long. The J segment lost 2 bases and the V segment lost 4 bases, leaving 2 bases of the junction unmatched. The CDR3 is CSVGTGENYGYTF. The CDR3 nucleotides are TGCAGCGTTGGGACAGGGGAGAACTATGGCTACACCTTC.

The V call is TRBV3-1 (or the pseudogene TRBV3-2), the J call TRBJ2-3; tentatively, D is TRBD1 (6 bases). With 4 bases removed from V and 3 bases from J, the gap between germline ends came to 14 bases. This CDR3 contains 15 residues. Germline assignment: CDR1 LGHDT and CDR2 YNNKEL (reference sequence). This CDR3 reads CASSRNRVWTDTQYF. As DNA, the CDR3 is TGTGCCAGCAGCCGTAACAGGGTTTGGACAGATACGCAGTATTTT.

The gene calls are TRBV3-1 (or the pseudogene TRBV3-2) and TRBJ2-7; tentatively, D is TRBD2 (6 bases). Germline V gene data show CDR1 as LGHDT and CDR2 as YNNKEL (reference sequence). The V gene lost 2 bases and the J gene lost 7 bases, with 18 bases spanning the gap. The CDR3 is made up of 15 amino acids. CDR3: CASSQSSGPFFEQYF. CDR3 sequence (DNA): TGTGCCAGCAGCCAATCCAGCGGGCCCTTCTTTGAGCAGTACTTC.

The V call is TRBV4-3, the J call TRBJ2-7; perhaps D is TRBD1 or TRBD2 (5 bases each). This CDR3 spans 15 amino acids. Germline V gene sequence: CDR1 LGHNA, CDR2 YSLEER. The V gene lost 2 bases and the J gene lost 3 bases, with 14 bases spanning the gap. This CDR3 is CASSQSAGTFYEQYF. DNA for the CDR3: TGCGCCAGCAGCCAAAGCGCAGGGACCTTCTACGAGCAGTACTTC.